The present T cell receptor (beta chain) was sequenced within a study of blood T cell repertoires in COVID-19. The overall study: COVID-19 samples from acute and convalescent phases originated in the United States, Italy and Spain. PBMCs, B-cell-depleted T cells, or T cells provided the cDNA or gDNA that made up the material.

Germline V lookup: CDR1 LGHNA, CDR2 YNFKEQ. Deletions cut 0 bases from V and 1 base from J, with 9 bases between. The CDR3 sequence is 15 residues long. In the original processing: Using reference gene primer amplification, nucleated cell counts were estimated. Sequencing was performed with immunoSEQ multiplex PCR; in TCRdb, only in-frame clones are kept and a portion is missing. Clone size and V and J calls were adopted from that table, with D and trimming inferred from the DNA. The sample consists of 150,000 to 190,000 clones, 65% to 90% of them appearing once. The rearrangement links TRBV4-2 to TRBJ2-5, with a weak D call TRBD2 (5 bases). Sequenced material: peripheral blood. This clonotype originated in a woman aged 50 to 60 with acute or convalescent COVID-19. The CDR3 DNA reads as TGTGCCAGCAGCCAAGAGAGGGATGGCCAAGAGACCCAGTACTTC. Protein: CASSQERDGQETQYF.